This section outlines one T cell receptor (beta chain) sequence together with its context. Its antigen is still unknown. No quality values exist for individual bases; no much larger clone is one base distant. TCR CDR3 regions were amplified from genomic DNA by multiplex PCR using the deep immunoSEQ assay. Extracted genomic DNA from each cell subset was spread evenly across all wells of several immunoSEQ 96-well plates, with each plate serving as a replicate. For sorted subsets, each replicate PCR was loaded with 150 to 250 ng genomic DNA, equivalent to 30,000 to 35,000 T cell genomes. Purified libraries were quantified with a Qubit 3.0 fluorometer, sized on a Bioanalyzer 2100, and re-quantified with the KAPA Library Quantification kit. A separate single-read 150-cycle Illumina NextSeq 550 flow cell was used to sequence each immunoSEQ 96-well plate. From the authors' description of their analysis: Because the immunoSEQ output held only junctional sequences and lacked quality scores, the filtering could not match the filtering applied to full-length reads. Sequences were annotated with PyIR, a Python wrapper for IgBLAST v1.9, using IMGT germline references to assign V/J genes and CDR3. Reads were filtered out if the reads had weak V/J assignments (E-value above 1e-6), no CDR3, stop codons, out-of-frame junctions, or ambiguous translated residues. V3J clonotypes were defined as sequences sharing an identical inferred V gene, J gene, and CDR3 amino acid sequence. Percentage overlap between repertoires was computed as shared unique clonotypes divided by the size of the smaller repertoire. Repertoire richness was assessed with RTK rarefaction, the Chao1 estimator, and Recon v2.1 estimates of unobserved clonotypes. Generation probabilities were computed with OLGA for all TCRbeta clonotypes obtained by the gDNA method from four donors. TCRdb obtained this table from immuneACCESS and retained in-frame rearrangements with V and J assigned. These tables miss some clones; where compared with another copy, unresolved V genes account for less than half of the shortfall, and the remainder is unexplained. V and J calls and clone size come straight from that table; D and trimming were deduced from the DNA. Across this sample there are about 1 million clones, with roughly 70% seen only once. The top ten constitute roughly 1.5% of the sample.

This entry is derived from a study of shared clonotypes between healthy human individuals (dated by TCRdb to about 2020). Context from the whole study: A couple of women and three men aged 18 to 49 years were included in the cohort. Per donor, leukapheresis produced somewhere between about 0.94 and 9.5 billion PBMCs. To estimate repertoire size and how much clonotypes are shared between individuals, the study performed deep sequencing of blood TCR repertoires from roughly five healthy adults. Different laboratories and diverse techniques were used to prepare libraries and sequence TCR repertoires, to increase sequencing depth and limit assay-specific biases. For each donor, CD4 naive and CD4 memory were each run on three plates, CD8 naive on two plates, and CD8 memory on one plate.

Donors were healthy HIV-negative adults with no recently reported acute infections or vaccinations. Every donor was a Caucasian adult living in Nashville, Tennessee, USA. CD4+ T cells were enriched by magnetic negative selection; naive cells were then positively selected on CD45RA, and the negative fraction formed the memory subset. After blood collection by leukapheresis, PBMCs were isolated using Ficoll-Histopaque density gradient centrifugation and then cryopreserved in the vapor phase of liquid nitrogen. Analytical flow cytometry was used to check the purity and quantity of every magnetically sorted T cell population. Each sorted fraction had its genomic DNA isolated and then quantified by UV absorbance on a Nanodrop 2000c. The CDR3 goes from the cysteine to the phenylalanine over 13 residues. Of the read, only the CDR3 DNA is kept; its 39 bases are in frame from base 1. The germline V gene supplies CDR1 SGHRS and CDR2 YFSETQ. V and J lose 4 bases and 8 bases, and a span of 13 bases separates them.

The study at large found these results: Only blood was sampled, and tissue TCR repertoires likely differ from those in blood. Because the study included a small number of donors, the genetic and exposure-history diversity represented was limited. Larger estimated clonotype richness was generally found for naive subsets than for memory subsets. About 4.5% of naive CD4, 3.5% of naive CD8, approximately 2.2% of memory CD4, and less than 0.45% of memory CD8 clonotypes were shared across several donors. Compared with non-shared clonotypes, clonotypes shared by all four sorted-subset donors had higher generation probabilities. Based on pairwise subsampling, the degree of clonotype sharing among donors was expected to be affected by sequencing depth. Rarefaction of sorted-subset datasets indicated incomplete sequencing despite the large sequencing depth.

Sequences were obtained from memory CD4+ T cells sorted from blood. The cell subset or site label for this specimen denotes: CD45RA-negative fraction. This receptor was identified in a man between 18 and 35 years old in good health. Recombination linked TRBV5-1 to TRBJ1-3; the D segment could be TRBD1, given 5 matching bases. The CDR3 amino acid sequence is: CASSPGHGDTIYF. The DNA sequence reads TGCGCCAGCAGCCCAGGGCATGGGGACACCATATATTTT.